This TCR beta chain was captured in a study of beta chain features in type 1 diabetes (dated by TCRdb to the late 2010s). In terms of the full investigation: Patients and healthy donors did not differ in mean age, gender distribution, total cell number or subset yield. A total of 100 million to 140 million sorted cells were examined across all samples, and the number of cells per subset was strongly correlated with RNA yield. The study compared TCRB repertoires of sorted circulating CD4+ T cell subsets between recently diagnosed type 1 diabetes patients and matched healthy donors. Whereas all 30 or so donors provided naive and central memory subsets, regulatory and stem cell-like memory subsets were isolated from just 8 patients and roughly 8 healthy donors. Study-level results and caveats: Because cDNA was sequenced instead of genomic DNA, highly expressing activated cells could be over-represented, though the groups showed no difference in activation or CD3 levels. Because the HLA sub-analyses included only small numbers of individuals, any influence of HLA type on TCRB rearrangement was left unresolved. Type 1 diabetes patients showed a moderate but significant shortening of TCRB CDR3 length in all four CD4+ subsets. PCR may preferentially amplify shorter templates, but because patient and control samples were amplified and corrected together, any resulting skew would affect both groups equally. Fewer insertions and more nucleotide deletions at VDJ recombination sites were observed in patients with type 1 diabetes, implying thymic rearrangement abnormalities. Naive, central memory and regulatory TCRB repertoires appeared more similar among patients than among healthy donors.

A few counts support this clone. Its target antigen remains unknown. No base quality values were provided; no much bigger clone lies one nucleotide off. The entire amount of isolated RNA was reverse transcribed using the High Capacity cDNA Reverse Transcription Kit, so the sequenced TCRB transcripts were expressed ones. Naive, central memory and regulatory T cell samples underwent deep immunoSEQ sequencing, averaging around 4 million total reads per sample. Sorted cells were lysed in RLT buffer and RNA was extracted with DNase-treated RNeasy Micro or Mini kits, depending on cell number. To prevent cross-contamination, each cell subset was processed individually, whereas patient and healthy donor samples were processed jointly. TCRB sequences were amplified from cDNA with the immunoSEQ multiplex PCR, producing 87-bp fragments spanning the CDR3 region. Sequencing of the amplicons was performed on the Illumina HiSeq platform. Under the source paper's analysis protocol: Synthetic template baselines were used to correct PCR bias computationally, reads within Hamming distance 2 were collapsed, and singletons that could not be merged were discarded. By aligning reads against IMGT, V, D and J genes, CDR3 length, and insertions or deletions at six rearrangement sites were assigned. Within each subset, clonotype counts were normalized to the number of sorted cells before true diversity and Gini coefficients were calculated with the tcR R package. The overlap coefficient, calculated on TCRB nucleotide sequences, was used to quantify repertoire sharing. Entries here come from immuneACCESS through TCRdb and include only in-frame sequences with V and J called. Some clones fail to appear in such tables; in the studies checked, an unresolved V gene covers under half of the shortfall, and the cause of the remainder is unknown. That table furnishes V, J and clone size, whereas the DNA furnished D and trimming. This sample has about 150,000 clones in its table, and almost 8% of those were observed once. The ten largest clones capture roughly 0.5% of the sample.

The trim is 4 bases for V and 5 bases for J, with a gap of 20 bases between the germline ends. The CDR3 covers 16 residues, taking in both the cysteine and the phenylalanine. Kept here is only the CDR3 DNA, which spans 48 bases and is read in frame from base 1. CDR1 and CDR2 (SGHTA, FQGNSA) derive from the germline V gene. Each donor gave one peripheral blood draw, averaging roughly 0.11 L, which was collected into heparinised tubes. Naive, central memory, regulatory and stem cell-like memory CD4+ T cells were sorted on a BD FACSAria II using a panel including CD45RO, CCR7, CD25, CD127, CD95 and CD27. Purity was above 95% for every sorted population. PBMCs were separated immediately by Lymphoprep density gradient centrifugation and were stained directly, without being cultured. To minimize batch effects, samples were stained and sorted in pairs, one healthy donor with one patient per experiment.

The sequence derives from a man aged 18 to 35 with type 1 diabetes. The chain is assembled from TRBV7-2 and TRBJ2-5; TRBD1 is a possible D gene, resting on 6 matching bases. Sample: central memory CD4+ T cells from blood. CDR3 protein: CASSSATWYQGETQYF. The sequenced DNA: TGTGCCAGCAGCTCTGCGACCTGGTACCAGGGGGAGACCCAGTACTTC.